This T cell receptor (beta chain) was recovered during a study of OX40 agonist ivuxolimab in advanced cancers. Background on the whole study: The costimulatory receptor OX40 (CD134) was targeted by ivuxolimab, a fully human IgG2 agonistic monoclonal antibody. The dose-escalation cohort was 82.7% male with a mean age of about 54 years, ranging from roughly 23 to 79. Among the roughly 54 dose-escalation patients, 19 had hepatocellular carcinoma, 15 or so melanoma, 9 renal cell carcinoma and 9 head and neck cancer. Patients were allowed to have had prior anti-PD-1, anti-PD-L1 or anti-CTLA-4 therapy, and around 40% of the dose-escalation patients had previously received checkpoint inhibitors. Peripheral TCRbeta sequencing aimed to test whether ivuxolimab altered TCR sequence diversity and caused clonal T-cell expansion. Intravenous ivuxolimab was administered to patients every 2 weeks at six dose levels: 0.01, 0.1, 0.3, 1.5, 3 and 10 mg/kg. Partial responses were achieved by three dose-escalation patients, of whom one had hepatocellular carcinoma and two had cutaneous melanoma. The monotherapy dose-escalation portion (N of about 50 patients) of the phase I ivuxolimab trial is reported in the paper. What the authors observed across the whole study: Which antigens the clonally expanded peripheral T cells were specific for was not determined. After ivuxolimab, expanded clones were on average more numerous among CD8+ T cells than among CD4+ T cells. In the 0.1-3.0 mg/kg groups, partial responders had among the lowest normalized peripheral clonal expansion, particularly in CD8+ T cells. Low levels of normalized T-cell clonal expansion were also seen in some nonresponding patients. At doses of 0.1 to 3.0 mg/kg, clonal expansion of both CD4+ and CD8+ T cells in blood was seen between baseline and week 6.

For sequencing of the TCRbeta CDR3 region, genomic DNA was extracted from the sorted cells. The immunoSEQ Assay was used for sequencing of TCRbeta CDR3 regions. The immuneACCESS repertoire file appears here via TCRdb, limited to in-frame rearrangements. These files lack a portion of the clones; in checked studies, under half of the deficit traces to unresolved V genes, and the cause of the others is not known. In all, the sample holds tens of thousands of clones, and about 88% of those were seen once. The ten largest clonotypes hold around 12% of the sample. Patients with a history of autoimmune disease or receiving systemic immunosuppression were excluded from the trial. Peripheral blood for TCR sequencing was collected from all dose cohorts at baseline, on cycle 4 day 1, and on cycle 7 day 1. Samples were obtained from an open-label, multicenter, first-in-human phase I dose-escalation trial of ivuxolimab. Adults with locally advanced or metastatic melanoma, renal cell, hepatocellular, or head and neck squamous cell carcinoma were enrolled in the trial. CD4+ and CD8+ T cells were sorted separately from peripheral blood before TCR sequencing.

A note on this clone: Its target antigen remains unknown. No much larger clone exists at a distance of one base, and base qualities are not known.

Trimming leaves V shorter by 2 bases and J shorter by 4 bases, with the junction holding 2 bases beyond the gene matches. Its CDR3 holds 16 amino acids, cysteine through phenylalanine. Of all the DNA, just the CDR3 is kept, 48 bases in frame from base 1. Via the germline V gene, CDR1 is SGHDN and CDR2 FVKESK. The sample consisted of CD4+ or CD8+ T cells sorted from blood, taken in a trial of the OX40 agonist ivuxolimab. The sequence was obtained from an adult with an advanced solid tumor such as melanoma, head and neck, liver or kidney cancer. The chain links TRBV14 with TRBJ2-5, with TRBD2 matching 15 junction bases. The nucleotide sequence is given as TGTGCCAGCAGCCAATGGACTAGCGGGAGGGGAGAGACCCAGTACTTC. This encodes CASSQWTSGRGETQYF.